This T cell receptor beta chain is from a study of T-cell memory formation after mild COVID-19 (dated by TCRdb to about 2021). General notes on the study: TCR sequence clusters from the two donors were found to be largely donor specific. In a couple of donors, T-cell clones that expanded and contracted after mild COVID-19 were followed by sequencing TCRalpha and TCRbeta repertoires longitudinally. Two young, previously healthy adult volunteers, one female and one male, were included in the cohort.

Based on the germline V gene, the CDR1 and CDR2 sequences are ENHRY and SYGVKD. Trimming costs V 2 bases and J 2 bases, and their ends lie 4 bases apart. The CDR3 covers 13 residues, taking in both the cysteine and the phenylalanine. CDR3 DNA only is kept here, 39 bases in frame from base 1. Broader findings and caveats from the paper: The study included only a couple of mild cases, and larger cohorts that include severe cases with pre-infection samples were judged to be necessary. From day 15 to 85, contracting clones showed balanced CD4/CD8 phenotypes, whereas a second wave of clones that expanded from day 15 to 37 leaned towards CD4+. Some responding clones were detected in pre-infection memory, suggesting pre-existing cross-reactive memory T cells joined the SARS-CoV-2 response. Contracting CD4+ clones were found mainly in CM and EM memory subsets, while CD8+ clones were enriched in EMRA. The second-wave clones that peaked on day 37 were not confirmed to be SARS-CoV-2 specific.

Notes on this clonotype: What this receptor recognizes is not known. Base qualities were left out, and no much larger clone turns up one base away.

The instrument was an Illumina NovaSeq 6000. TCRalpha and TCRbeta cDNA libraries were constructed by 5'RACE with constant-segment primers, with sample barcodes and unique molecular identifiers being introduced. RNA was extracted from every sample with Trizol reagent. Library amplification was performed in two PCR steps, and a second sample barcode and Illumina TruSeq adapters were introduced in the second step. Sequencing of libraries was performed on an Illumina NovaSeq with 2 x 150 bp paired-end reads. Per the original workflow: Reads were demultiplexed and collapsed into UMI-guided consensus sequences with migec v1.2.7. Using mixcr v2.1.11, the UMI consensuses were aligned to TRA and TRB V and J templates and assembled into clonotypes. Clonotypes were classified as expanded or contracted when called significant by both edgeR and NoisET, with noise models trained on biological replicates. edgeR calls used a false discovery rate-adjusted p below 0.01 and a log2 fold-change threshold of 1. PCA with hierarchical clustering of max-normalized trajectories of the 1000 most abundant clonotypes was used as exploratory dynamics analysis. Separately sequenced CD4+ and CD8+ repertoires were used to assign the CD4 or CD8 phenotype of responding clones. TCRdb passed the public sequencing reads through fastp at Q25 and MiXCR, retaining productive beta sequences. Identical CDR3 protein sequences are pooled into one entry, listed with their most common genes and DNA. The V and J calls, along with clone size, are taken from TCRdb and not from the paper's own processing. The sample includes 580,000 or so distinct CDR3 sequences, with roughly 17% observed a single time. Less than 10% of the sample rests with the top ten.

PBMCs were isolated by Ficoll-Paque density gradient centrifugation. This TCR was recovered from an adult woman who had mild COVID-19 (a few samples of this study predate the infection). The sample titles of this study are shuffled in the database, so cell type and time point are left out; the donor was told from shared clones. Input material: PBMCs or a T cell subset sorted from them (not recorded which). This chain is built from TRBV10-3 and TRBJ1-3, with the identity of the D gene unclear. The DNA reads as follows: TGTGCCATCAGTGAGGCTCCTGGAAACACCATATATTTT. It specifies CAISEAPGNTIYF.